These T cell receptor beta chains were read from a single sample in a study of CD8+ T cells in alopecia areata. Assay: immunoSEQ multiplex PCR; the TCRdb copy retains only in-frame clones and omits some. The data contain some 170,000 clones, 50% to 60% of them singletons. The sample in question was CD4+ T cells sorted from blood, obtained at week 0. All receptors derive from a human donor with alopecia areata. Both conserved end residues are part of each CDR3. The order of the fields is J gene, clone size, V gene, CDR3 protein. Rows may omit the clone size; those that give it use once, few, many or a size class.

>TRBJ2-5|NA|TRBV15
CATSSRQETQYF
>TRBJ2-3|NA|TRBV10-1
CASSGTTRDTQYF
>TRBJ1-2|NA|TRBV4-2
CASSQDGARVRLHGYTF
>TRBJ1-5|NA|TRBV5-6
CASSMARGNNQPQHF
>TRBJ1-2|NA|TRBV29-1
CSVENWPGYGYTF
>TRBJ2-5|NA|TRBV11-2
CASSVFRETQYF
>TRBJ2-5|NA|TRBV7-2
CASSITSVGQETQYF
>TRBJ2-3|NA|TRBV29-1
CSVEIGGTDTQYF
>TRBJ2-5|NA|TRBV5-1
CASSLSQGPSGEQYF
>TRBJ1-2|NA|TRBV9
CASSATGTGDYGYTF
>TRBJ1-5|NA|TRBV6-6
CASSPLRGRNQPQHF
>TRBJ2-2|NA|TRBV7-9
CASSPITGRTGELFF
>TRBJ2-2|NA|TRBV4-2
CASSQETMRQGRGGELFF
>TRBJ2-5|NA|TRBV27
CASSLSRHPQETQYF
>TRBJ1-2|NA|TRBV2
CASRAVSSGGYTF
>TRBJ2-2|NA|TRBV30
CAWDGANTGELFF
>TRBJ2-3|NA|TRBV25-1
CASSVGGARDTQYF
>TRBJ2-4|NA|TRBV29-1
CSVKPRLGDIQYF
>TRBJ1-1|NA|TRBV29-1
CSTHRTNTEAFF
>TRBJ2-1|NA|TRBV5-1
CASSLSGVSYNEQFF
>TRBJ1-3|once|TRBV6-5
CASRKDREGNTIYF
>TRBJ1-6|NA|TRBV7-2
CASSLGAGLNSPLHF
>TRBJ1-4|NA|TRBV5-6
CASSLSGDSNEKLFF
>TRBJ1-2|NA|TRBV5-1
CASSEDRYKAYGYTF
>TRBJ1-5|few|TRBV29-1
CSVGWENQPQHF
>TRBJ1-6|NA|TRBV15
CATSSDSPLHF
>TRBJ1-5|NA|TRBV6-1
CASRHWDRSNQPQHF
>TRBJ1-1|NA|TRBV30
CAWRAGTAFYTEAFF
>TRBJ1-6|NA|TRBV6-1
CASSETQGIPPLHF
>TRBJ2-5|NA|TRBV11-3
CASSFIAGGRSETQYF
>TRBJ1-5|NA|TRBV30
CAWSFQGNQPQHF
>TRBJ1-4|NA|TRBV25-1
CASRRTGLNEKLFF
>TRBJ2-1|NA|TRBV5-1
CASSLGGSSYNEQFF
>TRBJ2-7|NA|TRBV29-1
CSVTGTNGYEQYF
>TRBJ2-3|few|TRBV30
CAWGTSGVSDTQYF
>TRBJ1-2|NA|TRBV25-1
CASRPGGWSYGYTF
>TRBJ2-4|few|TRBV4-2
CASSQGDRPLAKNIQYF
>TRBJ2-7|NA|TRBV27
CASSRDRSYEQYF
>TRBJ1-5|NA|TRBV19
CASSILPMRFSNQPQHF
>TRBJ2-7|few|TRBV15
CATSRDRLAGNEQYF
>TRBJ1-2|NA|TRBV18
CASSSAQGAYGYTF
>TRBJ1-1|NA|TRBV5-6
CASSLRRGRSTEAFF
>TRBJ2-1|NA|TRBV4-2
CASSSRREWGAPHNEQFF
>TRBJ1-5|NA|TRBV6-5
CASSPTGGQPQHF
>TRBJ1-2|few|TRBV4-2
CASNKDPGQGNYGYTF
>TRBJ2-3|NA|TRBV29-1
CSVRGASTDTQYF
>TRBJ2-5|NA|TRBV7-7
CASSLAGGRQETQYF
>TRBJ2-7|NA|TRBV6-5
CASGQGNEQYF
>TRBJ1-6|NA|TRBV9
CASSPRAGQGGDSPLHF
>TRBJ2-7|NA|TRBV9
CASSPKVTGHPSSYEQYF
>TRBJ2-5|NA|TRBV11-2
CASSLAPTSQAQYF
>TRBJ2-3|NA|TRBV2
CASSGFRADTQYF
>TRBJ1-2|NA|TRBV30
CAWSFRSSGYTF